This T cell receptor beta chain was sequenced during a study of Graves' ophthalmopathy and Graves' hyperthyroidism (dated by TCRdb to the late 2010s). For the wider study: Peripheral blood was collected before any treatment was given, at the time of initial diagnosis. In total, around 130 blood samples were TCR-sequenced: some 43 ophthalmopathy, approximately 75 hyperthyroidism and some 17 hyperthyroidism-to-ophthalmopathy patients. To explore V-J signatures that separate ophthalmopathy from hyperthyroidism, a discovery set of about 100 patients was enrolled, consisting of fewer than 45 with ophthalmopathy and around 57 with stable hyperthyroidism. After sampling, hyperthyroidism patients received methimazole starting at 30 mg daily, and ophthalmopathy patients received high-dose intravenous methylprednisolone. An independent validation cohort comprised 18 to 20 hyperthyroidism patients and over 15 patients who later progressed from hyperthyroidism to ophthalmopathy. In roughly six hyperthyroidism patients, the T-cell repertoires found in thyroid tissue were compared with those found in blood. The 100 or so discovery patients were divided at random into training and test sets in a 7:3 ratio. The study used signatures of the TCR beta repertoire to tell Graves' ophthalmopathy apart from Graves' hyperthyroidism and to predict which patients would progress to ophthalmopathy. Here is what the overall study found, with its caveats: In cross-validation, the 13-signature model distinguished ophthalmopathy from stable hyperthyroidism with approximately 90% sensitivity and about 81% specificity, while in the test set the corresponding values were approximately 79% and 70%. No statistical method was used to set the sample size in advance, and the investigators knew which group each participant was assigned to. Most expanded thyroid clonotypes with a frequency above 0.001 also appeared in blood, which suggests that blood repertoires may reflect the immune response in the thyroid. In validation, the model predicted ophthalmopathy progression with 70.59% sensitivity and about 77% specificity; some twelve predicted patients were CT-confirmed with GO in a median of about 6.2 months.

This clonotype appeared many times. No cognate antigen has been identified for it. No base quality information exists; no much larger clone differs at one position. Hyperthyroidism was defined as stable when no progression to ophthalmopathy occurred within 18 months of follow-up. Hyperthyroidism patients were newly diagnosed, were aged 18 to 65 years, and had a disease duration under 2 months. Patients with other autoimmune diseases, uncontrolled infections, pregnancy or lactation were excluded from the study. Diagnosis relied on clinical symptoms, serum thyroxine, TRAb, thyroid ultrasound and orbital computed tomography. Using Ficoll-Paque density gradient centrifugation, PBMCs were isolated from over 8.5 ml of fresh peripheral blood. Total RNA was extracted with Trizol reagent and quality-checked on an Agilent 2100 Bioanalyzer. TCR beta CDR3 regions were amplified from RNA transcripts for repertoire sequencing. The first round of RT-PCR was done with HTBI primers and the Qiagen OneStep RT-PCR kit, and was followed by a second round of multiplex PCR, then size selection and purification. Libraries were sequenced paired-end with 100 bp reads on an Illumina HiSeq2000. As for the original processing: SOAPnuke was used for read processing, and reads with adapters, uncalled bases, a mean Phred below 15, or no exact constant-primer or identifier match were discarded. COPE v1.2.5 was used to merge the high-quality paired reads. Clonotypes were defined as unique nucleotide sequences and were aligned to IMGT TRB V, D and J references using MiTCR v1.1. Analysis was restricted to V-J combinations with a frequency above 0.0001, which covered roughly 99% of repertoires. For each V-J combination, a TCR clonal expansion and chaos score was defined as F50 clonal expansion divided by the chaos observed in the TCRdist matrix. Welch's t-statistics and random forest were used to reduce features to about 14 V-J combinations, which were fed into a naive Bayes classifier. The similarity between thyroid and blood repertoires was quantified using the Morisita-Horn index. TCRdb applied fastp at Q25 and MiXCR to the public reads, then kept only in-frame beta chains. Rows are unified per CDR3 protein, each entry keeping the most common DNA and genes. TCRdb, rather than the study authors, made the V and J calls. For this sample there are more than 300,000 distinct CDR3 sequences; 15% appear just once. The ten largest clones take up 5.5% to 7% of the sample.

The junction shows trimming of 5 bases on V and 6 bases on J, plus 8 bases between the germline ends. CDR1 is given as MNHEY and CDR2 as SMNVEV, both from the germline V gene (reference sequence). There are 12 amino acids in the CDR3, from cysteine to phenylalanine inclusive. The DNA shown is the 36-base CDR3, in frame from base 1. The chain couples TRBV27 to TRBJ1-5; a tentative D call is TRBD1 (5 bases match). Sample: peripheral blood. The source of this sequence is a woman aged 18-35 years with stable Graves' hyperthyroidism. Donor details come from another sample of the same person, matched by shared clones. The CDR3 reads CASSTTGQPQHF. The nucleotide sequence reads TGTGCCAGCAGTACCACAGGTCAGCCCCAGCATTTT.